The 28 T cell receptor beta chains below all came from one sample that was sequenced in a study of beta chain features in type 1 diabetes. cDNA synthesis used the whole RNA isolate, giving expressed TCRB sequences. Method: immunoSEQ multiplex PCR; TCRdb's copy keeps in-frame clones and lacks some. In the table there are 250,000 or so clones, roughly two thirds of which are singletons. Source material: naive CD4+ T cells from blood. These receptor sequences come from a man aged 25 to 45 in good health.

The rearrangement links TRBV6-6 to TRBJ2-3; a possible D gene is TRBD1 (5 bases). V lost 0 bases, J lost 0 bases, and 10 bases lay in between. The CDR3 loop spans 16 amino acids. In germline, CDR1 is MNHNY, CDR2 SVGAGI (reference sequence). The CDR3 nucleotides are TGTGCCAGCAGTTACTCGACAGCCGATAGCACAGATACGCAGTATTTT. Its translation is CASSYSTADSTDTQYF.

The rearrangement joins TRBV9 to TRBJ2-2; D possibly corresponds to TRBD2 (5 bases). The germline V gene has CDR1 SGDLS and CDR2 YYNGEE. V was clipped by 2 bases and J by 0 bases, with 11 bases between them. The CDR3 sequence is 16 residues long. Here the CDR3 DNA reads TGTGCCAGCAGCGTTTTGAGTAGCGCGAACACCGGGGAGCTGTTTTTT. Translation gives CASSVLSSANTGELFF.

The chain couples TRBV30 to TRBJ2-7, with TRBD2 as a possible D gene (5 bases). The CDR3 loop spans 13 amino acids. V lost 2 bases, J lost 3 bases, and 11 bases lay in between. Germline V gives CDR1 GTSNPN, CDR2 SVGIG (reference sequence). CDR3 amino acids: CAWSLGRDYEQYF. Here the CDR3 DNA reads TGTGCCTGGAGTTTAGGACGGGACTACGAGCAGTACTTC.

This clone was seen only a few times. This chain joins TRBV7-2 and TRBJ2-3; D may be TRBD2 (6 bases). The CDR3 extends over 15 amino acids. Germline V gene lookup returns CDR1 SGHTA and CDR2 FQGNSA. V lost 7 bases and J lost 4, with 18 bases in between. The CDR3 DNA reads as TGTGCCAGCAATACAGGAGCGGGTGGGCCAGATACGCAGTATTTT. Protein product: CASNTGAGGPDTQYF.

The CDR3 bases are TGTGCCACCCGCTGGGACACTGAAGCTTTCTTT. It specifies CATRWDTEAFF. This rearrangement joins TRBV15 to TRBJ1-1; the D is unclear. Germline V lookup: CDR1 LNHNV, CDR2 YYDKDF (reference sequence). Between the trimmed V and J ends, which lost 8 bases and 3 bases, there was a span of 7 bases. CDR3 length equals 11 residues.

The chain is built from TRBV29-1 and TRBJ2-1, with D perhaps matching TRBD2 (6 bases). The CDR3 loop spans 14 amino acids. The germline V and J ends were trimmed by 6 bases and 0 bases, with 12 bases remaining between them. Germline V lookup: CDR1 SQVTM, CDR2 ANQGSEA. The CDR3 sequence is CSVPGLSSYNEQFF. As DNA, the CDR3 is TGCAGCGTCCCGGGACTGAGCTCCTACAATGAGCAGTTCTTC.

This clone came up once. The chain has TRBV29-1 and TRBJ2-7; 11 bases align to TRBD2. Germline-derived CDR1 and CDR2 are SQVTM and ANQGSEA. V lost 5 bases to trimming and J lost 7 bases; unmatched junction nucleotides: 1. The CDR3 totals 11 residues. The CDR3 coding sequence is TGCAGCGTTCGGACTAGCGGGGAGCAGTACTTC. It specifies CSVRTSGEQYF.

The chain joins TRBV29-1 to TRBJ2-3; 11 nucleotides agree with TRBD2. The CDR3 totals 12 residues. With V trimmed by 8 bases and J by 3 bases, 1 base remained unmatched. Germline V gives CDR1 SQVTM, CDR2 ANQGSEA. CDR3 nucleotide sequence: TGCAGCACTAGCGGGGGTACAGATACGCAGTATTTT. This translates into CSTSGGTDTQYF.

The chain couples TRBV30 to TRBJ1-6, with 10 bases lining up with TRBD1. V lost 5 bases, J lost 7 bases, and 2 bases stayed unmatched. CDR1 GTSNPN and CDR2 SVGIG come from the germline V gene (reference sequence). The CDR3 is made up of 13 amino acids. In DNA form, the CDR3 reads TGTGCCTGGGGACAGGGGGGCAATTCACCCCTCCACTTT. Translation: CAWGQGGNSPLHF.

The chain has TRBV10-3 and TRBJ2-5, with D perhaps matching TRBD1 or TRBD2 (5 bases each). V was pared by 6 bases and J by 5 bases, with 10 bases between. CDR1 ENHRY and CDR2 SYGVKD come from the germline V gene. The CDR3 sequence is 12 residues long. CDR3 sequence (DNA): TGTGCCATCAGCCCAGGGAGCGAGACCCAGTACTTC. This encodes CAISPGSETQYF.

The chain links TRBV15 to TRBJ2-5; no reliable D call. Trimming took off 0 bases at V and 0 bases at J, with 5 bases between the two ends. Germline V gene lookup returns CDR1 LNHNV and CDR2 YYDKDF (reference sequence). CDR3 length: 14 residues. The chain's CDR3 is CATSREPYQETQYF. The DNA of the CDR3 is TGTGCCACCAGCAGAGAACCGTACCAAGAGACCCAGTACTTC.

This chain links TRBV28 with TRBJ2-7, with D perhaps TRBD2 (6 bases). The germline V gene has CDR1 MDHEN and CDR2 SYDVKM. Trimming took off 5 bases at V and 0 bases at J, with 14 bases between the two ends. The CDR3 loop spans 15 amino acids. The CDR3 coding sequence is TGTGCCAGCAGTAGCGCCGCCGGGGGCTCCTACGAGCAGTACTTC. Translation: CASSSAAGGSYEQYF.

V and J are TRBV29-1 and TRBJ2-7; D possibly corresponds to TRBD2 (5 bases). V lost 0 bases to trimming and J lost 2 bases, with 14 bases between them. The CDR3 is 15 amino acids. Looked up from germline, CDR1 is SQVTM and CDR2 is ANQGSEA. Written as DNA, the CDR3 is TGCAGCGTTGAAGATCGAGGGCGGGCCGCCTACGAGCAGTACTTC. Translation: CSVEDRGRAAYEQYF.

The chain employs TRBV28 and TRBJ2-1; 9 nucleotides line up with TRBD2. This CDR3 has 16 amino acids. Germline V gene sequence: CDR1 MDHEN, CDR2 SYDVKM. The ends lost 8 bases at V and 6 bases at J; junction bases unmatched: 14. The CDR3 coding sequence is TGTGCCAGCGGTATATTAGCGGGAGCTAAGGCCAATGAGCAGTTCTTC. This encodes CASGILAGAKANEQFF.

The V call is TRBV18, the J call TRBJ2-3; D uncertain. The CDR3 extends over 11 amino acids. CDR1 KGHSH and CDR2 LQKENI come from the germline V gene. V lost 6 bases and J 2 bases, leaving 3 bases between the germline ends. The CDR3 is CASSHTDTQYF. The CDR3 DNA sequence: TGTGCCAGCTCCCACACAGATACGCAGTATTTT.

This clone was counted only a few times. V is TRBV29-1 and J is TRBJ2-3; D gene unclear. The CDR3 loop spans 14 amino acids. Germline lookup yields CDR1 SQVTM and CDR2 ANQGSEA. Trimming left V 6 bases short and J 0 bases short, with 13 bases between. The CDR3: CSVAPFPSTDTQYF. CDR3 nucleotides: TGCAGCGTGGCACCGTTCCCTAGCACAGATACGCAGTATTTT.

The chain is built from TRBV10-3 and TRBJ2-3; D is unresolved. The CDR3 totals 12 residues. Germline V gene data show CDR1 as ENHRY and CDR2 as SYGVKD. V dropped 3 bases and J dropped 6 bases, with 7 bases sitting between them. CDR3 loop: CAISETSDTQYF. As DNA, the CDR3 is TGTGCCATCAGTGAAACAAGTGATACGCAGTATTTT.

The chain recombines TRBV30 with TRBJ2-3; TRBD1 matches at 9 bases. There are 15 residues in the CDR3. The V and J ends lost 2 bases and 2 bases, in that order; junction bases with no gene match: 5. Germline values: CDR1 GTSNPN, CDR2 SVGIG (reference sequence). The CDR3 is CAWSPGDRVTDTQYF. CDR3 nucleotide sequence: TGTGCCTGGAGTCCGGGGGACAGGGTCACAGATACGCAGTATTTT.

V gene TRBV28 combines with J gene TRBJ2-5, with D possibly TRBD1 on 6 matching bases. V was trimmed by 7 bases and J by 2 bases, leaving 8 bases between them. The CDR3 spans 12 residues. The germline CDR1 and CDR2 sequences are MDHEN and SYDVKM. In nucleotides, the CDR3 is TGTGCCAGCAAAAGGGGGCAAGAGACCCAGTACTTC. Protein sequence: CASKRGQETQYF. Filled out from reference TRBV28 and TRBJ2-5, the complete variable domain reads DVKVTQSSRYLVKRTGEKVFLECVQDMDHENMFWYRQDPGLGLRLIYFSYDVKMKEKGDIPEGYSVSREKKERFSLILESASTNQTSMYLCASKRGQETQYFGPGTRLLVL.

The chain employs TRBV29-1 and TRBJ2-7; TRBD2 might be the D (6 bases). Germline V gene sequence: CDR1 SQVTM, CDR2 ANQGSEA. The CDR3 spans 13 residues. V lost 7 bases and J lost 7, with 20 bases in between. The CDR3 protein is CSARVGGRGEQYF. As DNA, the CDR3 is TGCAGCGCCCGAGTGGGAGGACGAGGGGAGCAGTACTTC.

Only a few counts were recorded for this clone. This chain uses TRBV5-1 with TRBJ2-3, with 7 bases identical to TRBD2. This CDR3 contains 14 residues. J was trimmed by 2 bases and V by 4 bases; bases with no gene match: 4. The germline gives CDR1 SGHRS, CDR2 YFSETQ. The CDR3 sequence is CASSQGLDTDTQYF. The DNA for the CDR3 is TGCGCCAGCAGCCAAGGACTAGACACAGATACGCAGTATTTT.

This clone occurred a few times. The V gene is TRBV10-3, the J gene TRBJ2-7; D might be TRBD1 (6 bases). Trimming removed 6 bases from V and 1 base from J, with 10 bases in between. The CDR3 runs to 13 residues. Germline V gene sequence: CDR1 ENHRY, CDR2 SYGVKD. CDR3 bases: TGTGCCATCAGCAAGGGACATTCCTACGAGCAGTACTTC. Residues: CAISKGHSYEQYF.

The CDR3 sequence: CASSVGAGGSEQFF. The CDR3, as DNA: TGTGCCAGCAGCGTAGGGGCGGGAGGGAGTGAGCAGTTCTTC. V and J are TRBV9 and TRBJ2-1, with 9 bases lining up with TRBD2. Per the germline V gene, CDR1 is SGDLS and CDR2 is YYNGEE. With V trimmed by 0 bases and J by 9 bases, 4 bases remained unmatched. CDR3 size: 14 residues.

This clone was observed a handful of times. The same CDR3 also results from other DNA sequences found in this sample. The chain couples TRBV9 to TRBJ2-5, with TRBD1 matching 7 bases. V lost 2 bases, J lost 0 bases, and 1 base stayed unmatched. The CDR3 is made up of 14 amino acids. Per the germline V gene, CDR1 is SGDLS and CDR2 is YYNGEE. CDR3 residues: CASSVGTDQETQYF. CDR3 nucleotides: TGTGCCAGCAGCGTGGGGACAGACCAAGAGACCCAGTACTTC.

The chain has TRBV30 and TRBJ2-7; TRBD1 is a possible D gene (5 bases). This CDR3 has 11 residues. Germline CDR1 reads GTSNPN; CDR2 reads SVGIG (reference sequence). The V gene lost 5 bases and the J gene lost 5 bases, with 10 bases spanning the gap. CDR3 bases: TGTGCCTGGGCAGGGATCCACGAGCAGTACTTC. Protein product: CAWAGIHEQYF.

Only a few counts were recorded for this clone. The chain has TRBV29-1 and TRBJ1-5; D might be TRBD1 (5 bases). The V end was cut by 4 bases, the J end by 9 bases, with 16 bases between. From germline, CDR1 is SQVTM and CDR2 ANQGSEA. This CDR3 contains 13 residues. CDR3: CSVGRDSWAPQHF. CDR3 bases: TGCAGCGTTGGGCGGGACTCCTGGGCGCCCCAGCATTTT.

This clone was seen only a few times. The chain couples TRBV7-2 to TRBJ2-5; TRBD2 aligns across 8 bases. Germline-derived CDR1 and CDR2 are SGHTA and FQGNSA. The CDR3 runs 14 residues. J was trimmed by 9 bases and V by 5 bases; bases with no gene match: 11. The CDR3 spells CASSQRTSPGAQYF. CDR3 DNA: TGTGCCAGCAGCCAACGGACTAGCCCGGGGGCCCAGTACTTC.

The chain joins TRBV14 to TRBJ2-2; 13 bases line up with TRBD2. CDR3 length: 17 residues. CDR1 is SGHDN, CDR2 FVKESK, per germline. The V and J ends lost 4 bases and 4 bases, in that order; junction bases with no gene match: 6. The CDR3 sequence is CASSLPGLAGVTGELFF. DNA for the CDR3: TGTGCCAGCAGCCTCCCCGGACTAGCGGGAGTCACCGGGGAGCTGTTTTTT.